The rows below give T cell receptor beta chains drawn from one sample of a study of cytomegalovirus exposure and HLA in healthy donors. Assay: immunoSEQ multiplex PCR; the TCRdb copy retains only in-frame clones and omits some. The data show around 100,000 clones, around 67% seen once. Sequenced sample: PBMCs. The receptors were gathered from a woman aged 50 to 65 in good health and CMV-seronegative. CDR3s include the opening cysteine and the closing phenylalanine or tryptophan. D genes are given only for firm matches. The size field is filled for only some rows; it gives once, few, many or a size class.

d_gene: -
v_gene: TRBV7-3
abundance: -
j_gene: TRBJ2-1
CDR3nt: TGTGCCAGCAGTCCCGTTTGGAGCTCCTACAATGAGCAGTTCTTC
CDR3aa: CASSPVWSSYNEQFF

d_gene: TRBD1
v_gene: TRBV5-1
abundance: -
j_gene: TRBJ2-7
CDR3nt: TGCGCCAGCAGCTCAGGGACAGGGGGAACCTACGAGCAGTACTTC
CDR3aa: CASSSGTGGTYEQYF

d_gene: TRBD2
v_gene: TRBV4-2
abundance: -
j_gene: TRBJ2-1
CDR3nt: TGTGCCAGCAGCCAGGGGGGACTAGCGGGGGGCATAGGTGAGCAGTTCTTC
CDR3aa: CASSQGGLAGGIGEQFF

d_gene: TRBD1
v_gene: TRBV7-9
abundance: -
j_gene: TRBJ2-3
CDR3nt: TGTGCCAGCAGCTTAGCCCCTCCCCTGACAGGGAAGGGGACAGATACGCAGTATTTT
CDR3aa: CASSLAPPLTGKGTDTQYF

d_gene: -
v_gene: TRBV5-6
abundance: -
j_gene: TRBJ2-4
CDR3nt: TGTGCCAGCAGCACGGACTCTGTAAACATTCAGTACTTC
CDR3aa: CASSTDSVNIQYF

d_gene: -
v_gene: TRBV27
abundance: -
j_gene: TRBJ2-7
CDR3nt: TGTGCCAGCAGCTCAGATCCCGGAGGGATGGTCTACGAGCAGTACTTC
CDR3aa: CASSSDPGGMVYEQYF

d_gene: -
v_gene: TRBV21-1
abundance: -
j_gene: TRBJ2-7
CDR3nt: TGTGCCAGCAGCAAGTTGGGGACAGGGGTCGGCGAGCAGTACTTC
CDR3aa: CASSKLGTGVGEQYF

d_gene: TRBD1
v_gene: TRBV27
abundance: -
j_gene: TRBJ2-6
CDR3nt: TGTGCCAGCAGTTGGACAGGGGGAAGTGGGGCCAACGTCCTGACTTTC
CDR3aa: CASSWTGGSGANVLTF

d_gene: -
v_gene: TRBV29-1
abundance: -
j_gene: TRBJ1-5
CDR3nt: TGCAGCGTGGCCCCGGTGGGAGGCCAGCCCCAGCATTTT
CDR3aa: CSVAPVGGQPQHF

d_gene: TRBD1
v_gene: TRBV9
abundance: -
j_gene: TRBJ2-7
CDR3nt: TGTGCCAGCAGCGCACAACAGGGGTCCTCCTACGAGCAGTACTTC
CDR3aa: CASSAQQGSSYEQYF

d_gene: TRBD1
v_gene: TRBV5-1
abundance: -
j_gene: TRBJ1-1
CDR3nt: TGCGCCAGCAGCTTGGGAGGACAGGGAGGTATATACACTGAAGCTTTCTTT
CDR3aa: CASSLGGQGGIYTEAFF

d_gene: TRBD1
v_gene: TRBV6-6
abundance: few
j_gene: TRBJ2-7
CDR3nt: TGTGCCAGCAGTTACCCCTGGGACAGGGGGCTCCGCGAGCAGTACTTC
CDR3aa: CASSYPWDRGLREQYF

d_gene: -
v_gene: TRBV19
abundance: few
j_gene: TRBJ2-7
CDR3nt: TGTGCCAGTAGTATAGATTTGACAGCTTACGAGCAGTACTTC
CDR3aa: CASSIDLTAYEQYF

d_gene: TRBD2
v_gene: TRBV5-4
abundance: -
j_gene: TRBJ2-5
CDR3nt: TGTGCCAGCAGCCGGGGACTAGCGGGGCCTCTCGAAGAGACCCAGTACTTC
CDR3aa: CASSRGLAGPLEETQYF

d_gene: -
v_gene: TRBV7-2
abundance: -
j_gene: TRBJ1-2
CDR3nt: TGTGCCAGCAGCTCTATACCACGGGACTCTAGGGTCGGCCACACCTTC
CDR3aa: CASSSIPRDSRVGHTF

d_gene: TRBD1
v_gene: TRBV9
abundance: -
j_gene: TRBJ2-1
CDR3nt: TGTGCCAGCAGCGTAGGGGACAGGTACAATGAGCAGTTCTTC
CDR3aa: CASSVGDRYNEQFF

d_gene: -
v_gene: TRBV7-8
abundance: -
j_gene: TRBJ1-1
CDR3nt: TGTGCCAGCAGCTTAGTAACAGGAGTTCAAAACACTGAAGCTTTCTTT
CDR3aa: CASSLVTGVQNTEAFF

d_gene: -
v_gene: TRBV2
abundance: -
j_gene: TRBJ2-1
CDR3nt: TGTGCCAGCAGTGGGGACAACTACAATGAGCAGTTCTTC
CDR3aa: CASSGDNYNEQFF

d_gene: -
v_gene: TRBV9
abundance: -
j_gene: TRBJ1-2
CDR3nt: TGTGCCAGCAGCGTAGCTACCAAGGGTGAGGGGACTTATGGCTACACCTTC
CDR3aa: CASSVATKGEGTYGYTF

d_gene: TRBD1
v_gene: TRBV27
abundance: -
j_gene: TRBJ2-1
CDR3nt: TGTGCCAGCAGTTGGAACAGGGGCAATGAGCAGTTCTTC
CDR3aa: CASSWNRGNEQFF

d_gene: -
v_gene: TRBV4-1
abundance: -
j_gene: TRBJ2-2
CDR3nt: TGCGCCAGCAGCCAAGATTACCGGGGAAGCGGGGAGCTGTTTTTT
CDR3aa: CASSQDYRGSGELFF

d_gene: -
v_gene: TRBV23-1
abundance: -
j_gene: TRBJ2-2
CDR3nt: TGCGCCAGCAGTCAATCGCTACCCGGAGGGACCGGGGAGCTGTTTTTT
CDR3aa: CASSQSLPGGTGELFF

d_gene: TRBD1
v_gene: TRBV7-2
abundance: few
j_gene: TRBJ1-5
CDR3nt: TGTGCCAGCAGCTTAATCGGGACAGGGGAAGGTCAGCCCCAGCATTTT
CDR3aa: CASSLIGTGEGQPQHF

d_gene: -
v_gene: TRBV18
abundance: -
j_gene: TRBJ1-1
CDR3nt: TGTGCCAGCTCACCTGTCTTGCTTTCCGCGGCCTTCACTGAAGCTTTCTTT
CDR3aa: CASSPVLLSAAFTEAFF

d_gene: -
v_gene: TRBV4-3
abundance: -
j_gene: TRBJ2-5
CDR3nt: TGCGCCAGCAGCCAAGTAGCGGATGGGTGGGAGACCCAGTACTTC
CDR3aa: CASSQVADGWETQYF

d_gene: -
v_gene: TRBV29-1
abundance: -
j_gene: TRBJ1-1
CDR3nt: TGCAGCGTTCAACAGGGAGAAGCTTTCTTT
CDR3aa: CSVQQGEAFF

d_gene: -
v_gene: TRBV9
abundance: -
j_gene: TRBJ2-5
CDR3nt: TGTGCCAGCAGCCCTAACTCAGGGGCATGGGAGACCCAGTACTTC
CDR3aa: CASSPNSGAWETQYF

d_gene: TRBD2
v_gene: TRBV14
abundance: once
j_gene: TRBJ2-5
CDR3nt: TGTGCCAGCAGCCAAGACAGGGTTGCGGGAGCTAGGGAGACCCAGTACTTC
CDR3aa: CASSQDRVAGARETQYF

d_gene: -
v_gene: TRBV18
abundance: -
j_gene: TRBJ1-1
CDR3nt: TGTGCCAGCTCCCCCAACGATCAGAGGGCATCGGTGGTTTTCTTT
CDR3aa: CASSPNDQRASVVFF

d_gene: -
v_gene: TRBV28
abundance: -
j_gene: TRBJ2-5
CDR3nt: TGTGCCAGCAGTTCCCAGGGGTGGGTTAAGTTTGAGACCCAGTACTTC
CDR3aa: CASSSQGWVKFETQYF

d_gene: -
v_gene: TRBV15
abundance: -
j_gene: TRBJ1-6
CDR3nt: TGTGCCACCAGAGGTGAAGGGGTGGGTTCACCCCTCCACTTT
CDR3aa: CATRGEGVGSPLHF

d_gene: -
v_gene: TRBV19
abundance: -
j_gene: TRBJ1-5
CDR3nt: TGTGCCAGTAGTAGCCAGCTAGAGAATCAGCCCCAGCATTTT
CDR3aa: CASSSQLENQPQHF

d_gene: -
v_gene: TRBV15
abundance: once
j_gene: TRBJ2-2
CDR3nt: TGTGCCACCAGCACCCAAATAGCTGGAGGGGAGCTGTTTTTT
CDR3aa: CATSTQIAGGELFF

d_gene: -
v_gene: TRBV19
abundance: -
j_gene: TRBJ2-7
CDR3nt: TGTGCCAGTAGTAAAGACAGGTGGGACGAGCAGTACTTC
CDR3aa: CASSKDRWDEQYF

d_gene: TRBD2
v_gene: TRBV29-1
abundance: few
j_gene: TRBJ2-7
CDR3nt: TGCAGCGGGCTGGGACTAGCGGGAGGATACGAGCAGTACTTC
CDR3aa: CSGLGLAGGYEQYF

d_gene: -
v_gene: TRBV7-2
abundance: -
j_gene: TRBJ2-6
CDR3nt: TGTGCCAGCAGCTTCTTTGGGGCCAACGTCCTGACTTTC
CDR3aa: CASSFFGANVLTF

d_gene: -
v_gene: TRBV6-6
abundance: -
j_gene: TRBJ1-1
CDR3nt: TGTGCCAGCAGTTGGGGAGCGGGGGCCGCTGAAGCTTTCTTT
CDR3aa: CASSWGAGAAEAFF

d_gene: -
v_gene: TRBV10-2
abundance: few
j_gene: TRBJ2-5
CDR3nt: TGCGCCAGCAGTGAGTCTCGGCAGCCCAGAGGGGAGACCCAGTACTTC
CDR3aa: CASSESRQPRGETQYF

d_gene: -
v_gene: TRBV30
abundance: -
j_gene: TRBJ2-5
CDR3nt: TGTGCCTGGAGTGTACAGGTGGGTCAAGAGACCCAGTACTTC
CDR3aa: CAWSVQVGQETQYF

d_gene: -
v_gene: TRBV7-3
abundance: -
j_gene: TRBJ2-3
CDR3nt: TGTGCCAGCAGCTTCGGTACTGATACGCAGTATTTT
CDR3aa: CASSFGTDTQYF

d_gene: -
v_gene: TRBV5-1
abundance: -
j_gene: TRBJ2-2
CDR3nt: TGCGCCAGCAGCGTACAGACAACCGGGGAGCTGTTTTTT
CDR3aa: CASSVQTTGELFF

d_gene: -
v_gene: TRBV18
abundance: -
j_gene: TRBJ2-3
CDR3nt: TGTGCCAGCTCACCGCAGGGGCCTCAGTATTTT
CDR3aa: CASSPQGPQYF

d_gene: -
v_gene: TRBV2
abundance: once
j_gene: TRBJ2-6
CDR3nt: TGTGCCAGCAGCAAGACAGACTTTGAGGCCAACGTCCTGACTTTC
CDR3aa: CASSKTDFEANVLTF

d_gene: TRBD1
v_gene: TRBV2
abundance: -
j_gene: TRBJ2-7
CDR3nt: TGTGCCAGCAGTGCTTTGGGACAGGGCTACGAGCAGTACTTC
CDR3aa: CASSALGQGYEQYF